The next 31 T cell receptor beta chains were all read from a single sample in a study of blood T cell repertoires in COVID-19. Sequencing was performed with immunoSEQ multiplex PCR; in TCRdb, only in-frame clones are kept and a portion is missing. This sample has about 120,000 clones, with 70% to 90% found just once. Sequences were obtained from peripheral blood. All receptors derive from a woman in her fifties or sixties with acute or convalescent COVID-19.

This chain uses TRBV19 with TRBJ2-3; TRBD1 agrees at 8 bases. This CDR3 comprises 14 residues. V was pared by 5 bases and J by 1 base, with 2 bases of the junction left unmatched. CDR1 is LNHDA and CDR2 is SQIVND in the germline V gene (reference sequence). CDR3 nucleotides: TGTGCCAGTAGTGCCAGGGGGCGCACAGATACGCAGTATTTT. It is translated as CASSARGRTDTQYF.

This clone was seen repeatedly, ten times or more. This chain uses TRBV25-1 with TRBJ1-4; D is ambiguous. The V and J ends lost 1 base and 7 bases respectively, with 10 bases between them. Per germline, CDR1 MGHDK and CDR2 SYGVNS. This CDR3 is 14 amino acids long. CDR3 sequence reads: CASSESGSGEKLFF. The CDR3 DNA sequence: TGTGCCAGCAGTGAATCGGGGTCTGGTGAAAAACTGTTTTTT. The full variable domain, completed using reference TRBV25-1 and TRBJ1-4, is EADIYQTPRYLVIGTGKKITLECSQTMGHDKMYWYQQDPGMELHLIHYSYGVNSTEKGDLSSESTVSRIRTEHFPLTLESARPSHTSQYLCASSESGSGEKLFFGSGTQLSVL.

J is TRBJ2-1 and V is TRBV7-9; possibly TRBD2 for D (5 bases). The CDR3 consists of 15 residues. Germline CDR1 SEHNR, CDR2 FQNEAQ (reference sequence). V shed 7 bases and J shed 0 bases, with 13 bases lying between them. In DNA form, the CDR3 reads TGTGCCAGCACCTATAGCGTACACTCCTACAATGAGCAGTTCTTC. Amino acids: CASTYSVHSYNEQFF.

This clone occurred a few times. This chain joins TRBV5-4 and TRBJ2-3, with 9 bases lining up with TRBD1. This CDR3 is 15 amino acids long. Germline V gene data show CDR1 as SGHNT and CDR2 as YYREEE (reference sequence). With V trimmed by 1 base and J by 6 bases, 6 bases remained unmatched. For the CDR3, the DNA is TGTGCCAGCAGCTTGTCACAGGGGGCGGGGGATACGCAGTATTTT. Protein sequence: CASSLSQGAGDTQYF. The variable domain in full, with the rest retrieved from reference TRBV5-4 and TRBJ2-3, is ETGVTQSPTHLIKTRGQQVTLRCSSQSGHNTVSWYQQALGQGPQFIFQYYREEENGRGNFPPRFSGLQFPNYSSELNVNALELDDSALYLCASSLSQGAGDTQYFGPGTRLTVL.

This clone came up a few times. The chain links TRBV7-3 to TRBJ1-5; D uncertain. Deletions cut 0 bases from V and 4 bases from J, with 4 bases between. Germline CDR1 is SGHTA and CDR2 is FQGTGA. CDR3 length equals 13 residues. Written as DNA, the CDR3 is TGTGCCAGCAGCTTAACCCTAAATCAGCCCCAGCATTTT. Residues: CASSLTLNQPQHF.

The chain is built from TRBV28 and TRBJ1-6; D is ambiguous. The CDR3 runs 12 residues. CDR1 MDHEN and CDR2 SYDVKM come from the germline V gene. Trimming left V 3 bases short and J 18 bases short, with 15 bases between. The CDR3 DNA is TGTGCCAGCAGTTTTCCGGCAGGCCCCAGCCACTTT. This gives the protein CASSFPAGPSHF.

The chain employs TRBV18 and TRBJ2-2; possible D gene TRBD2, 5 bases. Between the trimmed V and J ends, which lost 5 bases and 5 bases, there was a span of 9 bases. The CDR3 has 13 amino acids. The germline V gene encodes CDR1 KGHSH and CDR2 LQKENI. This CDR3 is CASSETGTGELFF. The CDR3 DNA reads as TGTGCCAGCTCAGAGACGGGAACCGGGGAGCTGTTTTTT.

V usage is TRBV4-1 and J usage is TRBJ2-7; the match to TRBD1 covers 8 bases. Germline values: CDR1 MGHRA, CDR2 YSYEKL. Trimming removed 4 bases from V and 5 bases from J; junction bases left unmatched: 10. The CDR3 extends over 15 amino acids. The CDR3 protein is CASSPLQGGINEQYF. The CDR3 DNA sequence: TGCGCCAGCAGCCCCTTACAGGGGGGAATCAACGAGCAGTACTTC.

This rearrangement joins TRBV28 to TRBJ2-6; no definite D call. The ends were cut back, 1 base at V and 0 bases at J, with 10 bases in the middle. This CDR3 comprises 17 residues. In germline, CDR1 is MDHEN, CDR2 SYDVKM. The CDR3 DNA follows: TGTGCCAGCAGTTTATTAGGCGGAGCCTCTGGGGCCAACGTCCTGACTTTC. Translated, it gives CASSLLGGASGANVLTF.

The chain employs TRBV6-1 and TRBJ2-7; TRBD2 aligns across 9 bases. This CDR3 spans 16 amino acids. Germline V lookup: CDR1 MNHNS, CDR2 SASEGT. V gave up 4 bases and J gave up 6 bases; unmatched junction bases: 13. CDR3 DNA sequence: TGTGCCAGCAGTGGCGGGAGGGCCGTCCGCAGTCTCGAGCAGTACTTC. The encoded protein is CASSGGRAVRSLEQYF.

The chain couples TRBV9 to TRBJ1-1; no definite D call. V lost 0 bases to trimming and J lost 5 bases, with 11 bases between them. This CDR3 region has 14 residues. Per germline, CDR1 SGDLS and CDR2 YYNGEE. The CDR3 loop is CASSVAEGRTEAFF. The CDR3 bases are TGTGCCAGCAGCGTAGCGGAGGGTCGGACTGAAGCTTTCTTT. The variable domain in full, with the rest retrieved from reference TRBV9 and TRBJ1-1, is DSGVTQTPKHLITATGQRVTLRCSPRSGDLSVYWYQQSLDQGLQFLIQYYNGEERAKGNILERFSAQQFPDLHSELNLSSLELGDSALYFCASSVAEGRTEAFFGQGTRLTVV.

The CDR3 spells CASNRGRGTDTQYF. CDR3 DNA sequence: TGTGCCAGCAACAGGGGCAGGGGAACAGATACGCAGTATTTT. The chain has TRBV27 and TRBJ2-3; 7 nucleotides match TRBD1. Trimming at V came to 7 bases and at J to 3 bases, leaving 7 bases not matched to a gene. CDR1 MNHEY and CDR2 SMNVEV come from the germline V gene (reference sequence). The CDR3 is made up of 14 amino acids.

This clone has only a few counts. The chain employs TRBV11-2 and TRBJ2-7; 7 bases align to TRBD1. Looked up from germline, CDR1 is SGHAT and CDR2 is FQNNGV. This CDR3 has 13 amino acids. V lost 5 bases and J lost 4; bases outside the gene matches: 5. The CDR3 sequence: CASSNRDRYEQYF. The CDR3 DNA is TGTGCCAGCAGCAACCGGGACAGATACGAGCAGTACTTC.

The CDR3 sequence is CARSRRVYNEQFF. CDR3 DNA: TGTGCCAGAAGCAGGAGGGTCTACAATGAGCAGTTCTTC. The chain employs TRBV5-3 and TRBJ2-1; D possibly corresponds to TRBD2 (6 bases). TRBV5-3 is labeled an ORF, and its function is uncertain. Trimming removed 4 bases at V and 3 bases at J, with 8 bases between. The CDR3 covers 13 residues.

This clone was seen only a few times. The gene calls are TRBV18 and TRBJ2-1; 14 bases align to TRBD2. This CDR3 region has 14 residues. CDR1 and CDR2 from the germline V gene are KGHSH and LQKENI. The trim removed 6 bases at V and 9 bases at J, leaving 4 bases unmatched. The CDR3 region has the DNA TGTGCCAGCTCTCCGACTAGCGGGAGGGCTGAGCAGTTCTTC. This encodes CASSPTSGRAEQFF.

The CDR3 DNA follows: TGTGCCAGCAGAACCCTTAGGGGCTCCTATAATTCACCCCTCCACTTT. This sequence encodes CASRTLRGSYNSPLHF. This chain connects TRBV28 to TRBJ1-6, with D possibly TRBD1 on 5 matching bases. The CDR3 runs 16 residues. Germline V gives CDR1 MDHEN, CDR2 SYDVKM. V was cut by 6 bases and J by 0 bases, with 12 bases left in between.

This chain links TRBV11-2 with TRBJ1-1, with a possible D match to TRBD1 (5 bases). Germline values: CDR1 SGHAT, CDR2 FQNNGV. This CDR3 region has 16 residues. Trimming cost V 5 bases and J 4 bases, with 20 bases left between them. The CDR3 is CASSPGDSPRVTEAFF. The CDR3 nucleotides read TGTGCCAGCAGCCCCGGCGACAGCCCTCGGGTCACTGAAGCTTTCTTT. The full variable domain, in which reference TRBV11-2 and TRBJ1-1 provide the parts outside the CDR3, is EAGVAQSPRYKIIEKRQSVAFWCNPISGHATLYWYQQILGQGPKLLIQFQNNGVVDDSQLPKDRFSAERLKGVDSTLKIQPAKLEDSAVYLCASSPGDSPRVTEAFFGQGTRLTVV.

J is TRBJ1-6 and V is TRBV11-2, with TRBD1 matching 7 bases. This CDR3 is built from 12 residues. The germline V gene encodes CDR1 SGHAT and CDR2 FQNNGV. J was trimmed by 14 bases and V by 5 bases; bases with no gene match: 6. DNA of the CDR3: TGTGCCAGCAGCCGACAGGGTATCACCCTCCACTTT. It translates to CASSRQGITLHF.

The chain employs TRBV18 and TRBJ2-2; 8 nucleotides line up with TRBD2. V shed 3 bases and J 1 base; nucleotides not matched to a gene: 7. The CDR3 consists of 17 residues. Germline CDR1 and CDR2: KGHSH and LQKENI. The CDR3: CASSPLPSGGNTGELFF. The CDR3 coding sequence is TGTGCCAGCTCACCGTTGCCCAGCGGGGGGAACACCGGGGAGCTGTTTTTT.

The chain has TRBV5-1 and TRBJ1-1; no clear D gene. The CDR3 has 14 residues. Germline CDR1 SGHRS, CDR2 YFSETQ. The ends were cut back, 4 bases at V and 1 base at J, with 11 bases in the middle. CDR3 in DNA: TGCGCCAGCAGCCTCGGAGGATCGAACACTGAAGCTTTCTTT. It is translated as CASSLGGSNTEAFF.

The genes are TRBV15 and TRBJ1-6, with 7 bases identical to TRBD1. With V trimmed by 0 bases and J by 6 bases, 2 bases remained unmatched. The CDR3 loop spans 15 amino acids. CDR1 is LNHNV and CDR2 is YYDKDF in the germline V gene (reference sequence). The CDR3 nucleotides read TGTGCCACCAGCAGAGAGTCAGGGGGTAATTCACCCCTCCACTTT. Residues: CATSRESGGNSPLHF.

The V gene is TRBV30, the J gene TRBJ1-5, with D possibly TRBD1 on 5 matching bases. The germline V gene has CDR1 GTSNPN and CDR2 SVGIG (reference sequence). The length of the CDR3 is 14 residues. The V end lost 1 base, the J end lost 4 bases, and 11 bases lay between the germline ends. CDR3 amino acids: CAWSARAPNQPQHF. The CDR3 region has the DNA TGTGCCTGGAGTGCCAGGGCGCCGAATCAGCCCCAGCATTTT. The full variable domain, rest sourced from reference TRBV30 and TRBJ1-5, is SQTIHQWPATLVQPVGSPLSLECTVEGTSNPNLYWYRQAAGRGLQLLFYSVGIGQISSEVPQNLSASRPQDRQFILSSKKLLLSDSGFYLCAWSARAPNQPQHFGDGTRLSIL.

About this clone: Other nucleotide sequences from this sample produce the same CDR3. This chain links TRBV7-9 with TRBJ1-1, with a tentative D call TRBD1 (5 bases). From germline, CDR1 is SEHNR and CDR2 FQNEAQ (reference sequence). This CDR3 is built from 13 residues. The V gene lost 4 bases and the J gene lost 1 base, with 7 bases spanning the gap. The DNA of the CDR3 is TGTGCCAGCAGCTCTCAGGGGAACACTGAAGCTTTCTTT. Its protein product is CASSSQGNTEAFF.

This chain links TRBV19 with TRBJ2-1, with 9 bases identical to TRBD2. Germline CDR1 and CDR2: LNHDA and SQIVND (reference sequence). With V trimmed by 0 bases and J by 3 bases, 3 bases remained unmatched. The CDR3 spans 16 residues. The CDR3 sequence: CASSIEPRGGYNEQFF. CDR3 nucleotide sequence: TGTGCCAGTAGTATAGAGCCGCGGGGGGGCTACAATGAGCAGTTCTTC.

This clone has only one observation. The chain combines TRBV3-1 (or the pseudogene TRBV3-2) with TRBJ1-5, with D perhaps matching TRBD1 (5 bases). V lost 0 bases to trimming and J lost 2 bases, with 11 bases between them. The CDR3 is made up of 16 amino acids. Per germline, CDR1 LGHDT and CDR2 YNNKEL (reference sequence). The CDR3 nucleotides are TGTGCCAGCAGCCAAGACGGGGGAAGGGGCAATCAGCCCCAGCATTTT. The encoded protein is CASSQDGGRGNQPQHF.

This clone is a singleton in its sample. The genes are TRBV19 and TRBJ1-3; TRBD1 matches at 7 bases. The CDR3 spans 18 residues. Looked up from germline, CDR1 is LNHDA and CDR2 is SQIVND (reference sequence). Losses at the gene ends were 4 bases for V and 0 bases for J; bases not matched to a gene: 12. The CDR3 sequence is CASSTSTGTEGSGNTIYF. The DNA for the CDR3 is TGTGCCAGTAGTACTTCTACCGGGACAGAAGGCTCTGGAAACACCATATATTTT.

The chain combines TRBV6-5 with TRBJ1-2; 7 bases agree with TRBD1. V gave up 7 bases and J gave up 4 bases; unmatched junction bases: 0. The CDR3 sequence is 11 residues long. CDR1 is MNHEY and CDR2 is SVGAGI in the germline V gene. The CDR3 is CASTGGYGYTF. The DNA of the CDR3 is TGTGCCAGCACAGGGGGCTATGGCTACACCTTC.

The chain uses TRBV5-1 and TRBJ1-1; D not certain. This CDR3 is built from 14 residues. The V gene lost 1 base and the J gene lost 0 bases, with 7 bases spanning the gap. Germline V CDR1 and CDR2: SGHRS, YFSETQ. For the CDR3, the DNA is TGCGCCAGCAGCTTGATGTCCATGAACACTGAAGCTTTCTTT. Protein: CASSLMSMNTEAFF.

This chain links TRBV28 with TRBJ1-2; TRBD1 matches 10 bases. Losses at the gene ends were 3 bases for V and 6 bases for J; bases not matched to a gene: 13. Looked up from germline, CDR1 is MDHEN and CDR2 is SYDVKM. CDR3 length: 17 residues. CDR3 bases: TGTGCCAGCAGTTTCGGCCTCGGGACAGGGGTGAGGGATGGCTACACCTTC. It yields the protein CASSFGLGTGVRDGYTF.

There are many counts of this clone. This rearrangement joins TRBV2 to TRBJ1-1, with 8 bases identical to TRBD1. Trimming at V came to 7 bases and at J to 5 bases, leaving 6 bases not matched to a gene. CDR3 length: 13 residues. Germline CDR1 reads SNHLY; CDR2 reads FYNNEI. CDR3 in amino acids: CASTEQGVTEAFF. CDR3 sequence (DNA): TGTGCCAGCACAGAACAGGGGGTTACTGAAGCTTTCTTT.

This clone was detected a few times. The chain joins TRBV19 to TRBJ2-1; unclear D gene. Between the trimmed V and J ends, which lost 2 bases and 2 bases, there was a span of 4 bases. The germline V gene encodes CDR1 LNHDA and CDR2 SQIVND (reference sequence). CDR3 length: 13 residues. The CDR3 DNA sequence: TGTGCCAGTAGTATACAGGCCTACAATGAGCAGTTCTTC. This gives the protein CASSIQAYNEQFF.